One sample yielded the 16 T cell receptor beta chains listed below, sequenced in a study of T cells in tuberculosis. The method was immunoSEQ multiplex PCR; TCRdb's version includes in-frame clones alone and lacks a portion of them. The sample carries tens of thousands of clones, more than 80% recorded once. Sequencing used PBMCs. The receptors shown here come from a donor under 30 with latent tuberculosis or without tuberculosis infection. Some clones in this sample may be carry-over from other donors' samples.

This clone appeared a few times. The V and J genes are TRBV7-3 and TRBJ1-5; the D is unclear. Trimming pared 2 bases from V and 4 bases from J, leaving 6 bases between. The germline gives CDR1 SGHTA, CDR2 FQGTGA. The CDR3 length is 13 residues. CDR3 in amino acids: CASSLSLNQPQHF. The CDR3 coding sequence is TGTGCCAGCAGCTTATCCCTGAATCAGCCCCAGCATTTT.

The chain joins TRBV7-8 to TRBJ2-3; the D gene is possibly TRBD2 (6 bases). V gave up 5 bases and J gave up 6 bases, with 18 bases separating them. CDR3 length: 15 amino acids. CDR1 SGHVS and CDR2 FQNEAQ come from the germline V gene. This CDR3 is CASSPGLSRGDTQYF. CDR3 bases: TGTGCCAGCAGCCCCGGGCTGAGCCGGGGGGATACGCAGTATTTT.

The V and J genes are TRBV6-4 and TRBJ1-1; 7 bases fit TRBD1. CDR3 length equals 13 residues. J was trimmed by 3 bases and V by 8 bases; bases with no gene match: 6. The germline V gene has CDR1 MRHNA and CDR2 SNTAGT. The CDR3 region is CASAQTGYTEAFF. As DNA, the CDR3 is TGTGCCAGCGCCCAGACAGGGTACACTGAAGCTTTCTTT.

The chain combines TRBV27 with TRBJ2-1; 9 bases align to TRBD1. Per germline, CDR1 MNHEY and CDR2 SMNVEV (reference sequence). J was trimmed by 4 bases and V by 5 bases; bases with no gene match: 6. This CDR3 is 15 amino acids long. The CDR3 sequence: CASSPGTGRYNEQFF. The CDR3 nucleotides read TGTGCCAGCAGTCCCGGGACAGGGAGATACAATGAGCAGTTCTTC.

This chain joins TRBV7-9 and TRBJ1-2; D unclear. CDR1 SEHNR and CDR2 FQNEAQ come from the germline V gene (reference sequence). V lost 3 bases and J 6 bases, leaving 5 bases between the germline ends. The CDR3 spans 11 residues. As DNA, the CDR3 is TGTGCCAGCAGCTTGGCGGATGGCTACACCTTC. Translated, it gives CASSLADGYTF. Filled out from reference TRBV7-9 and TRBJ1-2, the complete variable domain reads DTGVSQNPRHKITKRGQNVTFRCDPISEHNRLYWYRQTLGQGPEFLTYFQNEAQLEKSRLLSDRFSAERPKGSFSTLEIQRTEQGDSAMYLCASSLADGYTFGSGTRLTVV.

The CDR3 sequence is CASSQDHSTDTQYF. As DNA, the CDR3 is TGCGCCAGCAGCCAAGACCATAGCACAGATACGCAGTATTTT. This chain joins TRBV4-1 and TRBJ2-3; D is unresolved. Germline V gives CDR1 MGHRA, CDR2 YSYEKL. The CDR3 extends over 14 amino acids. V gave up 0 bases and J gave up 0 bases, with 4 bases separating them.

The CDR3 nucleotides are TGTGCCAGCAGTGACTCCTCGGGGGGCGGAACAGATACGCAGTATTTT. Its protein is CASSDSSGGGTDTQYF. The chain combines TRBV6-4 with TRBJ2-3; maybe TRBD2 (7 bases). The CDR3 covers 16 residues. V was clipped by 0 bases and J by 3 bases, with 13 bases between them. Looked up from germline, CDR1 is MRHNA and CDR2 is SNTAGT.

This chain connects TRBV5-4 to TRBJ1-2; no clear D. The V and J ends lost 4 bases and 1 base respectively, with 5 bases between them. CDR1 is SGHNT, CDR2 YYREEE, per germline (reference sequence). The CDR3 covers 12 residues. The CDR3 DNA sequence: TGTGCCAGCAGCGTAGATAACTATGGCTACACCTTC. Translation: CASSVDNYGYTF.

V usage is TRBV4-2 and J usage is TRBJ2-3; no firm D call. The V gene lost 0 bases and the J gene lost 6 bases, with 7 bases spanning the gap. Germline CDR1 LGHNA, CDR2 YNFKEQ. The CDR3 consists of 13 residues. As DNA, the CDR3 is TGTGCCAGCAGCCAAGAACGCGAGGATACGCAGTATTTT. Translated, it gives CASSQEREDTQYF.

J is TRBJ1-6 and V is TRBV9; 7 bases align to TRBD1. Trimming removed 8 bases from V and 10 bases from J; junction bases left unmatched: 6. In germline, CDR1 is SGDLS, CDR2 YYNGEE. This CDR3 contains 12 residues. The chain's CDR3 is CASQQGSSPLHF. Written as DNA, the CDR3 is TGTGCCAGTCAACAGGGGTCATCACCCCTCCACTTT.

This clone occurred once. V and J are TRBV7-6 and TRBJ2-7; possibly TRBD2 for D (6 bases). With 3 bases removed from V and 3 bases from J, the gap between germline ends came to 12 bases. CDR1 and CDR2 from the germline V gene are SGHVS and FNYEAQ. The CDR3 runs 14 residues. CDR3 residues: CASSFAASDYEQYF. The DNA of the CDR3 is TGTGCCAGCAGCTTCGCGGCTAGCGACTACGAGCAGTACTTC.

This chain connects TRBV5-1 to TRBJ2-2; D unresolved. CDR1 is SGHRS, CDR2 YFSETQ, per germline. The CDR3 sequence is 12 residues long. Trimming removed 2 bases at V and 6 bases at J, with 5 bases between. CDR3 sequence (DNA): TGCGCCAGCAGCTTACGGTCCGGGGAGCTGTTTTTT. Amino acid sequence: CASSLRSGELFF.

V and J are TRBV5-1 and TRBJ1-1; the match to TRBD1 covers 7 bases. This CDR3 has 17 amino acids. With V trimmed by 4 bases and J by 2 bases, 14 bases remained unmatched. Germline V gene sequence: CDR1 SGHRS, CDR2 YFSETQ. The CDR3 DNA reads TGCGCCAGCAGCACCGTGAACAGGGGACAGCCTAACACTGAAGCTTTCTTT. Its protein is CASSTVNRGQPNTEAFF.

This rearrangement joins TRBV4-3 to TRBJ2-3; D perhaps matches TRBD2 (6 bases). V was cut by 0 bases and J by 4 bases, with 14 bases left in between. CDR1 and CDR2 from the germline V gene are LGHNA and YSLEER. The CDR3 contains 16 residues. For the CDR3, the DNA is TGCGCCAGCAGCCAAGAAGGACTAACCCGGGCAGATACGCAGTATTTT. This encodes CASSQEGLTRADTQYF.

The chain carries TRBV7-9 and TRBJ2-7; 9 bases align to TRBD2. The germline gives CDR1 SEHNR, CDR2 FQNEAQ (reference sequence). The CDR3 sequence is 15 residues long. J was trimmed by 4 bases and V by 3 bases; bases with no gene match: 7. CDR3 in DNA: TGTGCCAGCAGCTTCTTCCGCGGGAGGGGGTACGAGCAGTACTTC. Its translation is CASSFFRGRGYEQYF.

CDR3 sequence (DNA): TGTGCCAGCAGTTCCGCGGCGGGTCCTTATCAGCCCCAGCATTTT. Translating gives CASSSAAGPYQPQHF. The chain couples TRBV6-5 to TRBJ1-5; no clear D gene. Germline V gene sequence: CDR1 MNHEY, CDR2 SVGAGI. The CDR3 consists of 15 residues. Trimming left V 4 bases short and J 5 bases short, with 15 bases between.